This T cell receptor (beta chain) is drawn from a study of T cells in Graves' hyperthyroidism and ophthalmopathy. Overall study findings and caveats: Most clonotypes expanded in thyroid above 0.001 were likewise present in blood.

Hyperthyroidism in the patients, aged 18 to 65, was newly diagnosed and under 2 months in duration. TCR beta CDR3 regions were amplified from RNA transcripts. Using the HTBI primer set, a first-round RT-PCR was run on the TCR CDR3. TCRdb reanalysed the multiplex PCR reads using MiXCR and keeps one entry per CDR3 protein. The sample has 550,000 to 650,000 distinct CDR3 sequences; approximately 13% are singletons. This clonotype was detected many times. What it binds is not known. CDR3 size: 13 residues. The germline gives CDR1 KGHDR, CDR2 SFDVKD. Trimming stripped 8 bases from V and 8 bases from J, with 15 bases between.

This rearrangement joins TRBV24-1 to TRBJ2-1, with D possibly TRBD2 on 5 matching bases. Sequencing was done on a sample of blood. The TCR was taken from a woman aged 25 to 39 with Graves' hyperthyroidism that later progressed to Graves' ophthalmopathy. The CDR3 loop reads CATKVRGGDEQFF. Here the CDR3 DNA reads TGTGCCACCAAGGTACGCGGAGGCGATGAGCAGTTCTTC.